This TCR beta chain was identified in a study of T-cell reconstitution after alpha-beta-depleted transplantation in children. Findings and limits, study-wide: Surviving recipient cells, namely T cells and thymic progenitors, were the source of high day-60 TCRbeta diversity in some patients. Expanded graft clones numbering several hundred reportedly gave rise to alpha-beta T cells about two months after transplant. After one year, T-cell counts and TCRbeta diversity mostly came from new T cells.

On this clonotype: Antigen: not known.

Preparation of the TCRbeta library was carried out with unique molecular identifiers. MiXCR, applied by TCRdb to the PCR reads, yields one record per CDR3 protein. The sample has hundreds of thousands of distinct CDR3 sequences; over 10% are singletons. Germline V lookup: CDR1 DFQATT, CDR2 SNEGSKA (reference sequence). The CDR3 extends over 14 amino acids. The J segment lost 14 bases and the V segment lost 3 bases, leaving 11 bases of the junction unmatched. The sample was PBMCs, mostly from graft donor cells, taken 360 days after TCRalphabeta/CD19-depleted stem cell transplant. The V call is TRBV20-1, the J call TRBJ1-6, with TRBD1 matching 9 bases. This TCR was recovered from a male patient between 10 and 17 years old who had a stem cell transplant for acute myeloid leukemia, so the T cells may come from the graft donor. The CDR3 sequence: CSASLTGGQGSLHF. CDR3 sequence (DNA): TGCAGTGCTAGCCTGACAGGGGGGCAAGGTTCCCTCCACTTT.